The next 3 T cell receptor beta chains were all read from a single sample in a study of blood T cell repertoires in COVID-19. Measured with immunoSEQ multiplex PCR; TCRdb has only the in-frame clones, and not every one. Of some 170,000 clones in the sample, 87% were seen once. The specimen was peripheral blood. The receptors come from a woman between 45 and 60 years old with acute or convalescent COVID-19.

V gene TRBV19 combines with J gene TRBJ2-1, with 8 bases lining up with TRBD1. The V gene end was trimmed by 3 bases and the J gene end by 9 bases; junction bases not matched to a gene: 13. The CDR3 spans 16 residues. Germline V CDR1 and CDR2: LNHDA, SQIVND (reference sequence). The CDR3 coding sequence is TGTGCCAGTAGTATTAACGAGAGACAGGGGTTGAGTGAGCAGTTCTTC. Translating it yields CASSINERQGLSEQFF.

The chain uses TRBV11-1 and TRBJ2-1; 9 bases are a match to TRBD2. The V gene end was trimmed by 2 bases and the J gene end by 8 bases; junction bases not matched to a gene: 7. CDR1 and CDR2 (germline): SGHAT, FQDESV (reference sequence). This CDR3 has 15 residues. DNA of the CDR3: TGTGCCAGCAGCTTAATGGCTAGCGGGGTCTATGAGCAGTTCTTC. Amino acid sequence: CASSLMASGVYEQFF.

In this sample, this clone turned up once. The chain combines TRBV19 with TRBJ2-1; the D gene is possibly TRBD2 (7 bases). The CDR3 is made up of 15 amino acids. Trimming stripped 1 base from V and 7 bases from J, with 14 bases between. Germline V CDR1 and CDR2: LNHDA, SQIVND (reference sequence). CDR3 coding DNA: TGTGCCAGTAGTATAGTACGGGGGGCGGGGAATGAGCAGTTCTTC. Translating it yields CASSIVRGAGNEQFF.